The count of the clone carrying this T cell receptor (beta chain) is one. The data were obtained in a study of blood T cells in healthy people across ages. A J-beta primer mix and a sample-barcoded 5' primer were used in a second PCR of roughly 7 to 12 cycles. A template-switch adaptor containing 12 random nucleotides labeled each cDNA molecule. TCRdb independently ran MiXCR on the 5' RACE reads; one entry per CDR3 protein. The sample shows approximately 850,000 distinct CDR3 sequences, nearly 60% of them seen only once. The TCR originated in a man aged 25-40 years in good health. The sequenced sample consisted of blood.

The CDR3 sequence is CAWETSHPTARDFHEQYF. For the CDR3, the DNA is TGTGCCTGGGAGACTTCTCATCCCACAGCCAGGGACTTCCACGAGCAGTACTTC. The J gene is TRBJ2-7, the V gene TRBV30, with D maybe TRBD2 (6 bases). The CDR3 totals 18 residues. CDR1 is GTSNPN, CDR2 SVGIG, per germline (reference sequence). Between the trimmed V and J ends, which lost 5 bases and 5 bases, there was a span of 31 bases.